The 14 T cell receptor beta chains below come from one sample, sequenced in a study of blood T cells in healthy people across ages. Primed by a sample-barcoded 5' primer and a J-beta primer mix, a second PCR proceeded for 7 to 11 cycles. TCRdb ran MiXCR on the 5' RACE reads and lists one entry per CDR3 protein. The sample gives about 1.8 million distinct CDR3 sequences, roughly 49% of which show up once; about 2.1% is in the top ten. Sequenced input: blood. These receptors all come from a woman between 40 and 55 years old in good health.

This clonotype was counted only a few times. V and J are TRBV6-2 or TRBV6-3 and TRBJ2-7; D could derive from TRBD1 or TRBD2 (5 bases each). V lost 4 bases to trimming and J lost 2 bases, with 9 bases between them. The CDR3 runs 13 residues. The germline gives CDR1 MNHEY, CDR2 SVGEGT. CDR3 protein: CASSWDLTYEQYF. The CDR3 bases are TGTGCCAGCAGTTGGGACCTAACCTACGAGCAGTACTTC.

The rearrangement joins TRBV4-3 to TRBJ2-3; 7 nucleotides agree with TRBD2. The germline V gene has CDR1 LGHNA and CDR2 YSLEER. CDR3 length: 16 residues. V was clipped by 0 bases and J by 1 base; unmatched bases: 4. In DNA form, the CDR3 reads TGCGCCAGCAGCCAAGATCTCCGGGGGGGCACAGATACGCAGTATTTT. Translated, it gives CASSQDLRGGTDTQYF.

The chain is built from TRBV3-1 and TRBJ2-5; D is perhaps TRBD1 (6 bases). The CDR3 covers 15 residues. The ends were cut back, 4 bases at V and 4 bases at J, with 16 bases in the middle. From germline, CDR1 is LGHDT and CDR2 YNNKEL (reference sequence). The chain's CDR3 is CASSLQATGSETQYF. CDR3 DNA: TGTGCCAGCAGCCTTCAAGCAACAGGGTCAGAGACCCAGTACTTC.

This clonotype was seen more than once but under ten times. The rearrangement uses TRBV10-3 and TRBJ2-1, with TRBD2 matching over 9 bases. CDR3 length: 14 amino acids. V was pared by 0 bases and J by 12 bases, with 6 bases of the junction left unmatched. The germline CDR1 and CDR2 sequences are ENHRY and SYGVKD. The CDR3, as DNA: TGTGCCATCAGTGAGTCTGGCGGGGGGGCGAGGCAGTTCTTC. Translated, it gives CAISESGGGARQFF.

This clonotype turned up a few times. The rearrangement joins TRBV5-1 to TRBJ2-3; 12 positions match TRBD2. This CDR3 has 18 amino acids. Germline V gives CDR1 SGHRS, CDR2 YFSETQ. V lost 3 bases, J lost 4 bases, and 12 bases stayed unmatched. The CDR3 is CASSSRLAGEGSADTQYF. CDR3 coding DNA: TGCGCCAGCAGCTCCAGACTAGCGGGGGAAGGGTCGGCAGATACGCAGTATTTT.

This clonotype was recorded a few times. V is TRBV7-8 and J is TRBJ2-3, with a weak D call TRBD2 (5 bases). The V gene's germline CDR1 is SGHVS and CDR2 FQNEAQ. V gave up 2 bases and J gave up 4 bases, with 19 bases separating them. This CDR3 is 17 amino acids long. Here the CDR3 reads CASSLMEEELWADTQYF. CDR3 nucleotides: TGTGCCAGCAGCTTAATGGAGGAGGAACTTTGGGCAGATACGCAGTATTTT. The variable domain in full, completed from reference TRBV7-8 and TRBJ2-3, reads GAGVSQSPRYKVAKRGQDVALRCDPISGHVSLFWYQQALGQGPEFLTYFQNEAQLDKSGLPSDRFFAERPEGSVSTLKIQRTQQEDSAVYLCASSLMEEELWADTQYFGPGTRLTVL.

V usage is TRBV6-5 and J usage is TRBJ1-2, with TRBD1 identical over 7 bases. Trimming took 2 bases from V and 4 from J; bases not matched to a gene: 4. Germline CDR1 is MNHEY and CDR2 is SVGAGI. The CDR3 loop spans 14 amino acids. The CDR3 here is CASSYGTAPYGYTF. In DNA, the CDR3 is TGTGCCAGCAGTTACGGGACAGCACCCTATGGCTACACCTTC.

The gene calls are TRBV12-3 or TRBV12-4 and TRBJ2-2, with D unresolved. The V and J ends lost 6 bases and 3 bases respectively, with 11 bases between them. This CDR3 spans 14 amino acids. The CDR3 region is CASRIQKYTGELFF. The CDR3 DNA reads TGTGCCAGCAGGATACAGAAGTACACCGGGGAGCTGTTTTTT.

The CDR3 sequence is CSARDPGKLYSPLHF. CDR3 nucleotides: TGCAGTGCTAGAGATCCAGGGAAGTTATATTCACCCCTCCACTTT. This chain uses TRBV20-1 with TRBJ1-6; D perhaps matches TRBD1 (5 bases). Trimming left V 0 bases short and J 8 bases short, with 14 bases between. The CDR3 is 15 amino acids. Germline CDR1 and CDR2: DFQATT and SNEGSKA (reference sequence).

The rearrangement links TRBV5-5 to TRBJ1-2; TRBD1 is a possible D gene (6 bases). V shed 0 bases and J shed 1 base, with 13 bases lying between them. The V gene's germline CDR1 is SGHKS and CDR2 YYEKEE (reference sequence). The CDR3 is made up of 16 amino acids. CDR3 sequence (DNA): TGTGCCAGCAGCTTGGCACCAGGGGCGAGTAACTATGGCTACACCTTC. Protein sequence: CASSLAPGASNYGYTF.

The chain employs TRBV11-3 and TRBJ2-5, with 7 bases fitting TRBD1. V lost 5 bases, J lost 1 base, and 16 bases stayed unmatched. The CDR3 spans 18 residues. Germline V gene data show CDR1 as SGHNT and CDR2 as YENEEA. The CDR3 coding sequence is TGTGCCAGCAGCCCAGGGGGTTGGTCGCCAAACCTCCAAGAGACCCAGTACTTC. It specifies CASSPGGWSPNLQETQYF.

The rearrangement links TRBV20-1 to TRBJ1-2; 7 bases align to TRBD1. The J segment lost 2 bases and the V segment lost 3 bases, leaving 6 bases of the junction unmatched. This CDR3 region has 14 residues. Germline CDR1 and CDR2: DFQATT and SNEGSKA (reference sequence). CDR3: CSASLTGANYGYTF. CDR3 coding DNA: TGCAGTGCTAGTCTTACAGGGGCAAACTATGGCTACACCTTC.

This clonotype was seen a few times. V usage is TRBV12-3 or TRBV12-4 and J usage is TRBJ2-3; D call uncertain. Deletions cut 4 bases from V and 1 base from J, with 12 bases between. CDR3 length: 15 residues. The CDR3, as DNA: TGTGCCAGCAGTTCCCCCGCGAGCGGCACAGATACGCAGTATTTT. Its translation is CASSSPASGTDTQYF.

This clonotype was counted a single time. The J gene is TRBJ2-7, the V gene TRBV20-1; no clear D. With 3 bases removed from V and 3 bases from J, the gap between germline ends came to 9 bases. Germline V CDR1 and CDR2: DFQATT, SNEGSKA (reference sequence). CDR3 length: 12 residues. The CDR3 nucleotides are TGCAGTGCTAGCTTCGGAGTCTACGAGCAGTACTTC. Translating gives CSASFGVYEQYF.